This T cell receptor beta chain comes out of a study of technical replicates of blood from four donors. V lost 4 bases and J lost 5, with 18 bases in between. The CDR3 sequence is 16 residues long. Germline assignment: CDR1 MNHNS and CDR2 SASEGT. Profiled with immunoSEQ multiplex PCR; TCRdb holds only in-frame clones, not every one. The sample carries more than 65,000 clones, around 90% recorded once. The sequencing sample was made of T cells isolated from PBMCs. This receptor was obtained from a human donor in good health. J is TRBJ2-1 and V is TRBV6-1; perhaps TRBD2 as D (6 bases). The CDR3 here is CASSGPGTGGNNEQFF. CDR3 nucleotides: TGTGCCAGCAGTGGACCCGGGACTGGGGGAAACAATGAGCAGTTCTTC.